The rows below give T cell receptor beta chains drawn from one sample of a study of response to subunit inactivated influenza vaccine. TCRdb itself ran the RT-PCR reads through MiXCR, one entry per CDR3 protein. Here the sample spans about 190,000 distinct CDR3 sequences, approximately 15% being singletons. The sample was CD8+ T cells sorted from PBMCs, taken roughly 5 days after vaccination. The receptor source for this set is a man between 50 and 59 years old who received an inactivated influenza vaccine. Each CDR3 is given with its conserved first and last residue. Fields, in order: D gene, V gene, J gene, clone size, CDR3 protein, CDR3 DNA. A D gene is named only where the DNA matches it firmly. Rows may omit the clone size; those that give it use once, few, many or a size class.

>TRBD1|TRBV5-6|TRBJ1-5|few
CASSIGQGARPQHF
TGTGCCAGCAGCATAGGACAGGGGGCTCGCCCCCAGCATTTT
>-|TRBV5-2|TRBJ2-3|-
CASKTWDIANRGFQASTDTQYF
TGTGCCAGCAAAACTTGGGACATCGCAAACAGGGGCTTCCAAGCGAGCACAGATACGCAGTATTTT
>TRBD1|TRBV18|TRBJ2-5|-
CASSPPGQGKTQYF
TGTGCCAGCTCACCTCCGGGACAGGGAAAGACCCAGTACTTC
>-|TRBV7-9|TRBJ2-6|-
CAILPGANVLTF
TGTGCCATACTACCGGGGGCCAACGTCCTGACTTTC
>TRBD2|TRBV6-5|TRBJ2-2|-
CASSYPTAGGGTGELFF
TGTGCCAGCAGTTACCCTACAGCGGGAGGGGGCACCGGGGAGCTGTTTTTT
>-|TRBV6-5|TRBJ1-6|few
CASSYLGSPLHF
TGTGCCAGCAGTTACTTGGGGTCACCCCTCCACTTT
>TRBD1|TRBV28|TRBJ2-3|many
CASSFRDRATDTQYF
TGTGCCAGCAGTTTCCGGGACAGGGCCACAGATACGCAGTATTTT
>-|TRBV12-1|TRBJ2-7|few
CASSYTTSGTGSYEQYF
TGTGCCAGCAGCTACACGACCTCCGGGACAGGCTCCTACGAGCAGTACTTC
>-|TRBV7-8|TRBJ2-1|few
CASSPNYEQFF
TGTGCCAGCAGCCCCAACTATGAGCAGTTCTTC
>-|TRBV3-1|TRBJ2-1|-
CASSHDSSYNEQFF
TGTGCCAGCAGCCACGACAGCTCCTACAATGAGCAGTTCTTC
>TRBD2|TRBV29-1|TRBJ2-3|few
CSVLADGNTQYF
TGCAGCGTCCTAGCGGATGGGAATACGCAGTATTTT
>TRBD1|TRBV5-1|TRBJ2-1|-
CASTETGGRNEQFF
TGCGCCAGCACAGAGACAGGGGGCAGGAATGAGCAGTTCTTC
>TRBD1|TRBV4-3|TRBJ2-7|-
CASSQEALTGGNYEQYF
TGCGCCAGCAGCCAAGAAGCCCTGACAGGGGGGAACTACGAGCAGTACTTC
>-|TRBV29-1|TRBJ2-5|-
CSVDGRGETQYF
TGCAGCGTTGATGGCAGGGGAGAGACCCAGTACTTC
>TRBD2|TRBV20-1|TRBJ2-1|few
CSARGILAGVYDNEQFF
TGCAGTGCTAGAGGGATACTAGCGGGGGTATATGACAATGAGCAGTTCTTC
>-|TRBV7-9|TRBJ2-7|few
CASSLAYDGTYEQYF
TGTGCCAGCAGCTTAGCATACGACGGAACCTACGAGCAGTACTTC
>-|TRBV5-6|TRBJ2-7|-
CASSPGGTYEQYF
TGTGCCAGCAGCCCCGGGGGTACTTACGAGCAGTACTTC
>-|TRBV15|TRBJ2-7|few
CATSRQGFNEQYF
TGTGCCACCAGCAGACAGGGGTTTAACGAGCAGTACTTC
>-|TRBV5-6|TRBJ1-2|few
CASSSGTFYGYTF
TGTGCCAGCAGCTCTGGGACCTTCTATGGCTACACCTTC
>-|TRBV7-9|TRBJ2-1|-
CASSIVQAGTEQFF
TGTGCCAGCAGCATCGTCCAAGCCGGGACAGAGCAGTTCTTC
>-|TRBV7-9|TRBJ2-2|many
CASSIGTVSPGELFF
TGTGCCAGCAGCATCGGGACGGTCAGTCCCGGGGAGCTGTTTTTT
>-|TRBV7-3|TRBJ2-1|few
CASSIRLEYNEQFF
TGTGCCAGCAGCATAAGACTAGAATACAATGAGCAGTTCTTC
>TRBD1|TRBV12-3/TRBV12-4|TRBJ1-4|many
CASSAGTGYEKLFF
TGTGCCAGCAGTGCCGGGACAGGGTATGAAAAACTGTTTTTT